Listed below are T cell receptor beta chains from one sample, sequenced in a study of CD8 T cells in ankylosing spondylitis. TCRdb itself ran the 5' RACE reads through MiXCR, one entry per CDR3 protein. Of about 150,000 distinct CDR3 sequences detected, about an eighth appear once; the ten largest clones hold roughly 4%. The source material was blood, either unsorted or a sorted T cell fraction (not recorded which). These receptor sequences come from a female donor with ankylosing spondylitis or in good health (not recorded which). Both conserved end residues are part of each CDR3. Each record gives: CDR3 DNA, CDR3 protein, V gene, J gene, D gene, clone size. A D gene is named only where the DNA matches it firmly. Only part of the rows carry a size: once, few, many, or a class if the clone is expanded.

TGTGCCAGCAGTTCACGCCTACAGGGGAATCAGCCCCAGCATTTT,CASSSRLQGNQPQHF,TRBV28,TRBJ1-5,TRBD1,-
TGTGCCAGCAGAACTAGCGGGAGTGTTGGGAATGAGCAGTTCTTC,CASRTSGSVGNEQFF,TRBV6-2/TRBV6-3,TRBJ2-1,TRBD2,many
TGTGCCAGCAGTGTAACCACAGGGGGCGGAAACTATGGCTACACCTTC,CASSVTTGGGNYGYTF,TRBV2,TRBJ1-2,TRBD1,many
TGCAGTGCTTACGAACAGGGCAACTATGGCTACACCTTC,CSAYEQGNYGYTF,TRBV20-1,TRBJ1-2,-,-
TGCGCCAGCAGCTTTCTAGGGGGTGAAGCTTTCTTT,CASSFLGGEAFF,TRBV5-1,TRBJ1-1,-,many
TGTGCCAGCAGGGACAGGGGGCTTTCAAATTCACCCCTCCACTTT,CASRDRGLSNSPLHF,TRBV6-2/TRBV6-3,TRBJ1-6,TRBD1,-
TGTGCCAGCTCACGACACCCCCGAGAGCAGTACTTC,CASSRHPREQYF,TRBV18,TRBJ2-7,-,few
TGTGCCAGCGCTAGTCCCCCCAAAGGGTCCTACGAGCAGTACTTC,CASASPPKGSYEQYF,TRBV12-3/TRBV12-4,TRBJ2-7,-,many
TGTGCCAGCAGCTTAGCGGCCGATTGGGATACGCAGTATTTT,CASSLAADWDTQYF,TRBV7-9,TRBJ2-3,-,many
TGCGCCAGCCTACCGGGACATCAGAACACTGAAGCTTTCTTT,CASLPGHQNTEAFF,TRBV5-1,TRBJ1-1,-,many
TGCGCCAGCAGCTTGGATCTGGTAGGGACCCAGTACTTC,CASSLDLVGTQYF,TRBV5-1,TRBJ2-5,-,many
TGTGCCAGCAGCGCCTCAGGGAATCCCGGGGCCAACGTCCTGACTTTC,CASSASGNPGANVLTF,TRBV6-1,TRBJ2-6,-,-
TGTGCCTGGAGTGTGGGGCATGAAGCTTTCTTT,CAWSVGHEAFF,TRBV30,TRBJ1-1,-,-
TGTGCCAGCAGCCGAGGAACGTCGACGGGCGGCTACACCTTC,CASSRGTSTGGYTF,TRBV5-4,TRBJ1-2,-,many
TGTGCCAGCAGCTTAGGGAGGGGACAGGAAGCTTTCTTT,CASSLGRGQEAFF,TRBV7-6,TRBJ1-1,TRBD1,many
TGTGCCAGCAGCCAAGAAGTTGGGGGTACTGGGGCCAACGTCCTGACTTTC,CASSQEVGGTGANVLTF,TRBV3-1,TRBJ2-6,-,many
TGTGCCAGCAGCCCATCGACATTCCTCTCCTACGAGCAGTACTTC,CASSPSTFLSYEQYF,TRBV3-1,TRBJ2-7,-,many
TGCAGTGCTACGGGACAGGGGGGCACTGAAGCTTTCTTT,CSATGQGGTEAFF,TRBV20-1,TRBJ1-1,TRBD1,many
TGTGCCAGCAGTTTGGTAGGAACAGGGGCGAGCAATCAGCCCCAGCATTTT,CASSLVGTGASNQPQHF,TRBV27,TRBJ1-5,TRBD1,many
TGTGCCAGCAGCTCGAACGGGTGGCAGCAGTACTTC,CASSSNGWQQYF,TRBV7-9,TRBJ2-7,-,many
TGTGCCAGCAGCCCACTTAGCGGGAGCTCCTACGAGCAGTACTTC,CASSPLSGSSYEQYF,TRBV2,TRBJ2-7,TRBD2,many
TGTGCCAGCAGCCCGGGCAACACTGGGGCCAACGTCCTGACTTTC,CASSPGNTGANVLTF,TRBV7-8,TRBJ2-6,-,-
TGTGCCAGCAGCTTGATCTTCCCGGGGGAGACCCAGTACTTC,CASSLIFPGETQYF,TRBV5-5,TRBJ2-5,-,many
TGCGCCAGCAGCTTCTTGGGTGAGCAGTACTTC,CASSFLGEQYF,TRBV5-1,TRBJ2-7,-,many